This T cell receptor beta chain was sequenced in a study of CD8+ T cells in alopecia areata (dated by TCRdb to 2016 to 2019). A note on the overall study: Treated patients were enrolled in an open-label pilot trial of oral tofacitinib, 5 to 10 mg twice daily, for moderate-to-severe alopecia areata. Amplification of TCRbeta CDR3 regions was done by immunoSEQ multiplex PCR using 35 Vbeta forward primers and 13 Jbeta reverse primers. To study T cell clonal expansion in alopecia areata, the researchers applied high-throughput TCRbeta sequencing to both the C3H/HeJ mouse model and human patients. Biopsies were taken from tofacitinib-treated patients at baseline and at 4 and 24 weeks of treatment, and a later scalp biopsy was taken in several of the tofacitinib-treated patients. RNA was extracted with the PAXgene miRNA kit for fixed scalp, the miRNeasy kit for PBMCs, and the RNeasy kit for mouse skin. Patients stayed on tofacitinib for 6 to 18 months and then had 6 months of follow-up off drug so that delayed response and recurrence could be assessed. Scalp clonality was compared among normal scalp (n=4), patchy alopecia areata scalp (n=8), and alopecia totalis/universalis scalp (n=8). Human TCRbeta sequencing covered scalp tissue and sorted CD4+ and CD8+ peripheral blood T cells from patchy and totalis/universalis alopecia areata patients and healthy controls.

The CDR3 numbers 13 residues from cysteine through phenylalanine. The entry retains the CDR3 DNA only, 39 bases that are in frame from base 1. The germline V gene encodes CDR1 SGHDT and CDR2 YYEEEE. V ends up 5 bases short and J 4 bases short, with an unmatched junction base count of 4. Study-wide findings and limitations: Unlike mouse skin, which is dominated by gammadelta T cells, normal human skin has resident alphabeta T cells that are also sequenced, and this complicates analysis of the scalp TCR repertoire. Shared TCR sequences between patients were less evident than in mice, which may be partly attributable to HLA diversity in the patient population. Compared with normal scalp, lesional scalp, particularly in alopecia totalis/universalis, had higher clonality and more expanded CD8+ clones, which suggests antigenic drive.

As to this clone: Its specific antigen is unknown. Base qualities are not recorded, but no much larger clone differs from it by a single base.

Library generation was performed with the immunoSEQ multiplex PCR assay. RNA was extracted from all samples and reverse transcribed into cDNA, which served as template for TCR sequencing. First-strand cDNA was synthesized with SuperScript III using a 2:1 mix of oligo-dT and random hexamers. Amplification bias was assessed with a synthetic immune receptor repertoire, and residual bias was removed computationally. On the authors' methods: After raw reads were preprocessed to remove errors, the CDR3 was defined following IMGT conventions as running from the conserved cysteine to phenylalanine. Clonality was calculated as 1 minus Shannon entropy normalized by log2 of the number of productive unique TCRs. Whether scalp clones were CD4 or CD8 was inferred by matching scalp TCRbeta sequences against CD4 and CD8 repertoires sorted from blood. TCRdb stores this immuneACCESS table with in-frame sequences only. Part of the clones is absent; in the studies checked, under half of the shortfall reflects unresolved V genes, and no reason is known for the rest. V and J calls and clone size are those listed in that table; D and trimming were worked out from the DNA. The sample table contains under 250,000 clones; only one count was recorded for more than 45% of them. Jointly, the top ten make up 0.45% of the sample.

This sample's time point label indicates: baseline before oral tofacitinib. Lesional scalp punch biopsies and peripheral blood were obtained from alopecia areata patients. PBMCs were separated by density centrifugation and stained for CD3, CD4 and CD8, after which CD4+ and CD8+ T cells were sorted on a FACSAria. This specimen was CD4+ T cells sorted from blood, taken at week 0. This sequence uses TRBV5-6 and TRBJ1-1; 8 bases in the junction line up with TRBD1. This TCR came from a human donor with alopecia areata. The CDR3 region reads CASRKDRGTEAFF. In nucleotides, the sequence is TGTGCCAGCAGAAAAGACAGGGGCACTGAAGCTTTCTTT.